The rows below give T cell receptor beta chains drawn from one sample of a study of cytomegalovirus exposure and HLA in healthy donors. Sequenced by immunoSEQ multiplex PCR; TCRdb stores in-frame clones only, minus some. The sample lists tens of thousands of clones, about 60% occurring once. Sequenced material: PBMCs. These receptors originate from a man aged 50-59 years in good health and CMV-seropositive. The CDR3 runs from the conserved cysteine through the conserved F or W. Each record gives: V gene, clone size, D gene, J gene, CDR3 DNA, CDR3 protein. D genes are given only for firm matches. Clone size is not always given. Where it is, it says once, few, many or a class for expanded clones.

>TRBV9|NA|NA|TRBJ2-1
TGTGCCAGCAGCGTAGGGGACAACTACAATGAGCAGTTCTTC
CASSVGDNYNEQFF
>TRBV4-2|NA|NA|TRBJ1-1
TGTGCCAGCAGCCCAATTGACAGTTTGAACACTGAAGCTTTCTTT
CASSPIDSLNTEAFF
>TRBV19|once|NA|TRBJ1-1
TGTGCCAGTTCCCTTGTTTACAGTCTCACTGAAGCTTTCTTT
CASSLVYSLTEAFF
>TRBV5-1|few|NA|TRBJ1-1
TGCGCCAGCAGCCCACAGGGCCTGAACACTGAAGCTTTCTTT
CASSPQGLNTEAFF
>TRBV5-1|NA|TRBD1|TRBJ2-7
TGCGCCAGCAGCTTGGGTTCAGGGGGTTACTTAGACGAGCAGTACTTC
CASSLGSGGYLDEQYF
>TRBV7-8|NA|TRBD1|TRBJ1-2
TGTGCCAGCAGCTTAGGGGACAGGGGGCTTGGCTACACCTTC
CASSLGDRGLGYTF
>TRBV7-9|NA|NA|TRBJ2-3
TGTGCCAGCAGCTTAGCGTCGGGTATAATCCATACGCAGTATTTT
CASSLASGIIHTQYF
>TRBV25-1|few|NA|TRBJ1-1
TGTGCCAGCAAGGGTCCCCTGGGAGGTGAAGCTTTCTTT
CASKGPLGGEAFF
>TRBV30|NA|NA|TRBJ1-4
TGTGCCTGGAGTGGCTGGGGGGGGCCTAATGAAAAACTGTTTTTT
CAWSGWGGPNEKLFF
>TRBV30|few|TRBD1|TRBJ1-1
TGTGCCTGGAGTGGACAGGGGGTGGAAGCTTTCTTT
CAWSGQGVEAFF
>TRBV5-1|NA|NA|TRBJ1-2
TGCGCCAGCAGCTTCATGGAGGGTTATGGCTACACCTTC
CASSFMEGYGYTF
>TRBV30|NA|NA|TRBJ1-5
TGTGCCTGGAGTGTACGGAGAGGGATTGGAATGCATCGCAATCAGCCCCAGCATTTT
CAWSVRRGIGMHRNQPQHF
>TRBV29-1|NA|TRBD2|TRBJ2-3
TGCAGCGTCGGGACTAGAATTACAGATACGCAGTATTTT
CSVGTRITDTQYF
>TRBV21-1|NA|NA|TRBJ1-1
TGTGCCAGCAGCAAAGCGCTAAGGGGGACGGCTGAAGCTTTCTTT
CASSKALRGTAEAFF
>TRBV25-1|NA|NA|TRBJ2-1
TGTGCCAGCAGTGTTGTATACAATGAGCAGTTCTTC
CASSVVYNEQFF
>TRBV4-3|NA|TRBD2|TRBJ2-2
TGCGCCAGCAGCCAAGGACTAGCGGGGGGGACCGGGGAGCTGTTTTTT
CASSQGLAGGTGELFF
>TRBV6-1|NA|TRBD1|TRBJ1-1
TGTGCCAGCAGCGGTCCGGGACAGGGGTTTGAAGCTTTCTTT
CASSGPGQGFEAFF
>TRBV29-1|NA|NA|TRBJ2-3
TGCAGCGTTGAAAATAGCGGCACAGATACGCAGTATTTT
CSVENSGTDTQYF
>TRBV18|NA|TRBD1|TRBJ1-6
TGTGCCAGCTCACCTCAGACAGGGGATAATTCACCCCTCCACTTT
CASSPQTGDNSPLHF
>TRBV7-8|NA|TRBD1|TRBJ1-4
TGTGCCAGCAGCTCCTCAGGGGTCAGGGGGAAACTGTTTTTT
CASSSSGVRGKLFF
>TRBV9|few|TRBD2|TRBJ2-3
TGTGCCAGCAGCGGGACTAGTAACACAGATACGCAGTATTTT
CASSGTSNTDTQYF
>TRBV30|NA|TRBD1|TRBJ1-1
TGTGCCTGGGGACAGGGAAATGAAGCTTTCTTT
CAWGQGNEAFF
>TRBV29-1|few|NA|TRBJ2-5
TGCAGCGTTCGCACCTCAGGGTACGAAGAGACCCAGTACTTC
CSVRTSGYEETQYF
>TRBV28|NA|NA|TRBJ2-5
TGTGCCAGCAGTTTAACGGGCCTAGCAGGAGAGACCCAGTACTTC
CASSLTGLAGETQYF
>TRBV5-1|NA|NA|TRBJ2-1
TGCGCCAGCAGCTTGGCTGGCACCAGCTCCTACAATGAGCAGTTCTTC
CASSLAGTSSYNEQFF
>TRBV9|few|TRBD1|TRBJ2-1
TGTGCCAGCACCCGGACAGGGATGAGTGCGGATGAGCAGTTCTTC
CASTRTGMSADEQFF
>TRBV28|NA|NA|TRBJ1-4
TGTGCCAGCAGTTTAATTGGCTCGAGGGTGAAACTGTTTTTT
CASSLIGSRVKLFF
>TRBV27|NA|NA|TRBJ1-2
TGTGCCAGCAGTTTAGGAGGGTTCCCCTATGGCTACACCTTC
CASSLGGFPYGYTF
>TRBV18|NA|NA|TRBJ2-7
TGTGCCAGCTCACCAATGGCCCTTGGGAACACGGGGGAGCAGTACTTC
CASSPMALGNTGEQYF
>TRBV4-1|NA|TRBD2|TRBJ2-5
TGCGCCAGCAGCCAGCTTGGGACTAGCGAGCAAGAGACCCAGTACTTC
CASSQLGTSEQETQYF
>TRBV5-1|NA|TRBD1|TRBJ1-1
TGCGCCAGCAGCAGAGACAGGGTGAACACTGAAGCTTTCTTT
CASSRDRVNTEAFF
>TRBV28|NA|NA|TRBJ1-1
TGTGCCAGCAGTTTAGGACAGCCACGGGGAGCTTTCTTT
CASSLGQPRGAFF
>TRBV5-5|few|NA|TRBJ1-2
TGTGCCAGCAGCTTGCCATTCCAGAGGAACTATGGCTACACCTTC
CASSLPFQRNYGYTF
>TRBV30|NA|TRBD1|TRBJ1-6
TGTGCCTGTCGCCCTACAGGGGGCGAGGGGTCACCCCTCCACTTT
CACRPTGGEGSPLHF
>TRBV4-1|NA|TRBD1|TRBJ2-1
TGCGCCAGCAGGGGGACAGGGGAGTTGGATGAGCAGTTCTTC
CASRGTGELDEQFF
>TRBV27|NA|NA|TRBJ2-2
TGTGCCAGCCGGGTGGATACCGGGGAGCTGTTTTTT
CASRVDTGELFF
>TRBV5-1|NA|TRBD2|TRBJ2-5
TGCGCCAGCAGCTTCGGGTCTAGCGGGGGGCAAGAGACCCAGTACTTC
CASSFGSSGGQETQYF